These 18 T cell receptor beta chains came from one sample sequenced in a study of T-cell reconstitution after alpha-beta-depleted transplantation in children. Unique molecular identifiers were incorporated when the TCRbeta library was constructed. In TCRdb, the PCR reads were re-called with MiXCR into one record per CDR3 protein. The sample lists around 600,000 distinct CDR3 sequences; roughly a tenth were seen once. Sequencing was performed on PBMCs from the stem cell graft donor, taken from the stem cell graft. These TCRs come from a human donor who donated a stem cell graft to a child with acute myeloid leukemia.

This chain joins TRBV29-1 and TRBJ2-3; 7 nucleotides align to TRBD2. The CDR3 is 12 amino acids. The V and J ends lost 4 bases and 6 bases, in that order; junction bases with no gene match: 4. Germline V gene lookup returns CDR1 SQVTM and CDR2 ANQGSEA. CDR3 coding DNA: TGCAGCGTTGGGACTAGTTCGGATACGCAGTATTTT. Protein sequence: CSVGTSSDTQYF.

The V and J genes are TRBV4-2 and TRBJ2-1; TRBD2 matches 10 bases. J gave up 3 bases and V 0 bases, and 5 bases lay outside the gene matches. Germline V CDR1 and CDR2: LGHNA, YNFKEQ. This CDR3 comprises 17 residues. DNA for the CDR3: TGTGCCAGCAGCCAAGATCGTACTAGCGGGAACTACAATGAGCAGTTCTTC. Its protein is CASSQDRTSGNYNEQFF.

On this clonotype itself: Its ends do not fully match the called genes, so a read error is possible. V gene TRBV27 combines with J gene TRBJ2-5; 14 bases align to TRBD2. CDR3 length: 18 residues. CDR1 MNHEY and CDR2 SMNVEV come from the germline V gene (reference sequence). The CDR3 here is CASSPGTSGRIDQETPYF. The CDR3 region has the DNA TGTGCCAGCAGTCCGGGGACTAGCGGGAGAATCGACCAAGAGACCCCGTACTTC.

The table lists this clonotype with a few counts. V and J are TRBV7-9 and TRBJ2-7, with D hard to call. CDR3 length equals 11 residues. CDR1 and CDR2 from the germline V gene are SEHNR and FQNEAQ (reference sequence). Trimming left V 7 bases short and J 5 bases short, with 9 bases between. CDR3 in amino acids: CASTLDHEQYF. The CDR3 DNA sequence: TGTGCCAGCACCCTAGACCACGAGCAGTACTTC.

This chain connects TRBV7-9 to TRBJ2-1, with TRBD2 as a possible D gene (5 bases). The CDR3 has 13 amino acids. V lost 5 bases, J lost 10 bases, and 15 bases lay in between. From germline, CDR1 is SEHNR and CDR2 FQNEAQ (reference sequence). CDR3 loop: CASSPERAQEQFF. The CDR3, as DNA: TGTGCCAGCAGCCCTGAGAGGGCTCAAGAGCAGTTCTTC.

The sample holds many counts of this clonotype. The rearrangement uses TRBV29-1 and TRBJ2-5; the match to TRBD2 covers 8 bases. The CDR3 is 14 residues long. With 6 bases clipped from V and 4 bases from J, the junction kept 10 bases outside the gene matches. Germline assignment: CDR1 SQVTM and CDR2 ANQGSEA. In DNA form, the CDR3 reads TGCAGCGTCCGAACTAGCGGCGGAGGAGAGACCCAGTACTTC. Translated, it gives CSVRTSGGGETQYF.

This clonotype appeared a few times. The chain carries TRBV20-1 and TRBJ2-3; D may be TRBD2 (5 bases). The CDR3 contains 13 residues. From germline, CDR1 is DFQATT and CDR2 SNEGSKA (reference sequence). V lost 6 bases and J 1 base, leaving 11 bases between the germline ends. CDR3 sequence: CSATPRGTDTQYF. The CDR3 bases are TGCAGTGCAACCCCGAGGGGCACAGATACGCAGTATTTT.

This clonotype occurred many times. In DNA form, the CDR3 reads TGTGCCACCAGCTCGGGACAGGGGGTCGTGAATGAGCAGTTCTTC. It codes for CATSSGQGVVNEQFF. J is TRBJ2-1 and V is TRBV24-1, with 11 bases that match TRBD1. V gave up 7 bases and J gave up 7 bases; unmatched junction bases: 8. The germline V gene encodes CDR1 KGHDR and CDR2 SFDVKD. The CDR3 runs 15 residues.

The V call is TRBV2, the J call TRBJ1-1; no definite D call. CDR3 length: 14 amino acids. Trimming removed 7 bases from V and 1 base from J, with 13 bases in between. Germline lookup yields CDR1 SNHLY and CDR2 FYNNEI. This CDR3 is CASMNEAPNTEAFF. The CDR3 DNA sequence: TGTGCCAGCATGAACGAGGCGCCGAACACTGAAGCTTTCTTT.

In its sample, this clonotype was seen a few times. The chain combines TRBV10-2 with TRBJ2-3; 13 bases line up with TRBD2. Trimming at V came to 5 bases and at J to 2 bases, leaving 7 bases not matched to a gene. The CDR3 is 17 residues long. Germline-derived CDR1 and CDR2 are WSHSY and SAAADI. The CDR3 loop reads CASSTTSGRAFTDTQYF. The CDR3 bases are TGCGCCAGCAGTACCACTAGCGGGAGGGCCTTCACAGATACGCAGTATTTT.

This clonotype was recorded at least ten times. V gene TRBV6-1 combines with J gene TRBJ2-3; maybe TRBD2 (6 bases). V shed 8 bases and J shed 6 bases, with 15 bases lying between them. The CDR3 is 13 amino acids. Germline V gene lookup returns CDR1 MNHNS and CDR2 SASEGT. The CDR3 DNA is TGTGCCAGCCGGAGGGGAAAATTTGATACGCAGTATTTT. Protein: CASRRGKFDTQYF.

The table lists this clonotype with a few counts. The chain recombines TRBV6-2 or TRBV6-3 with TRBJ2-6, with 9 bases fitting TRBD1. Trimming cost V 6 bases and J 1 base; bases outside gene matches: 16. The germline V gene encodes CDR1 MNHEY and CDR2 SVGEGT. The CDR3 loop spans 20 amino acids. As DNA, the CDR3 is TGTGCCAGCAGACCACATTTCACCGGGACAGGGTCTTCTGGGGCCAACGTCCTGACTTTC. It specifies CASRPHFTGTGSSGANVLTF.

As for this clonotype: This clone may be a read error of a much larger clone one base away. The rearrangement links TRBV20-1 to TRBJ2-3; D remains ambiguous. The V end was cut by 0 bases, the J end by 1 base, with 8 bases between. Germline loops: CDR1 DFQATT, CDR2 SNEGSKA (reference sequence). CDR3 size: 14 residues. CDR3 sequence reads: CSARDPNGTDTQYF. The CDR3 DNA reads as TGCAGTGCTAGAGATCCTAATGGCACAGATACGCAGTATTTT.

This clonotype was seen repeatedly, ten times or more. This chain joins TRBV20-1 and TRBJ2-7; D call uncertain. Germline V gene lookup returns CDR1 DFQATT and CDR2 SNEGSKA (reference sequence). The CDR3 totals 10 residues. Between the trimmed V and J ends, which lost 2 bases and 7 bases, there was a span of 6 bases. CDR3 sequence (DNA): TGCAGTGCTAGAAGGCAGGAGCAGTACTTC. It translates to CSARRQEQYF.

At least ten counts were recorded for this clonotype. The V gene is TRBV6-2 or TRBV6-3, the J gene TRBJ2-2; D is perhaps TRBD2 (6 bases). Germline V gives CDR1 MNHEY, CDR2 SVGEGT. V shed 7 bases and J shed 7 bases, with 16 bases lying between them. The CDR3 sequence is 14 residues long. CDR3 nucleotides: TGTGCCAGCATGAGGAGCCTAGCGTTCGGGGAGCTGTTTTTT. Residues: CASMRSLAFGELFF.

V usage is TRBV20-1 and J usage is TRBJ1-2; TRBD1 matches 7 bases. The CDR3 sequence is 13 residues long. CDR1 is DFQATT and CDR2 is SNEGSKA in the germline V gene (reference sequence). The J segment lost 8 bases and the V segment lost 7 bases, leaving 13 bases of the junction unmatched. The CDR3 nucleotides read TGCAGTGAGCCTCACAGGGGAACTGGAGGCTACACCTTC. Translated, it gives CSEPHRGTGGYTF.

This rearrangement joins TRBV7-2 to TRBJ2-3, with D maybe TRBD2 (5 bases). The germline V gene encodes CDR1 SGHTA and CDR2 FQGNSA. The CDR3 is 17 amino acids. The V end was cut by 4 bases, the J end by 0 bases, with 17 bases between. Here the CDR3 reads CASSSEAIRLSTDTQYF. The CDR3 DNA follows: TGTGCCAGCAGCTCGGAGGCGATCCGCCTGAGCACAGATACGCAGTATTTT.

This clonotype was seen a few times. CDR3 sequence (DNA): TGTGCCAGCAGCGGTAGGGGGGGCGAGCAGTACTTC. Its translation: CASSGRGGEQYF. The rearrangement uses TRBV11-3 and TRBJ2-7; D perhaps matches TRBD2 (7 bases). There are 12 residues in the CDR3. Germline CDR1 reads SGHNT; CDR2 reads YENEEA. V was clipped by 5 bases and J by 6 bases, with 11 bases between them.